Presented here are 28 T cell receptor beta chains from one specimen sequenced in a study of human T cells and chemical hapten exposure. TCRdb analysed the RACE reads with MiXCR anew, one entry per CDR3 protein. The table has about 380,000 distinct CDR3 sequences, 4.5% to 5.5% seen once. Specified time point: pre-sensitization, week 0. The treatment: therapeutic diphenylcyclopropenone sensitization with weekly scalp DPC. Sample: whole blood, taken in connection with sensitization to the hapten diphenylcyclopropenone (DPC). The receptors come from a woman between 45 and 65 years old with alopecia areata. Some clones in this sample may be carry-over from other donors' samples.

This chain links TRBV20-1 with TRBJ1-1; 7 bases line up with TRBD1. J was trimmed by 4 bases and V by 3 bases; bases with no gene match: 2. Per germline, CDR1 DFQATT and CDR2 SNEGSKA (reference sequence). The CDR3 covers 12 residues. The CDR3: CSARRGPTEAFF. The CDR3 region has the DNA TGCAGTGCTAGGAGGGGGCCCACTGAAGCTTTCTTT.

This clonotype was observed at least ten times. V and J are TRBV20-1 and TRBJ2-7; tentatively, D is TRBD2 (6 bases). Looked up from germline, CDR1 is DFQATT and CDR2 is SNEGSKA (reference sequence). The CDR3 runs to 13 residues. The V end lost 6 bases, the J end lost 4 bases, and 16 bases lay between the germline ends. Here the CDR3 reads CSAPGTVNYEQYF. The CDR3 bases are TGCAGTGCCCCTGGGACTGTTAATTACGAGCAGTACTTC.

The chain couples TRBV4-1 to TRBJ1-5; 7 nucleotides agree with TRBD1. CDR1 is MGHRA, CDR2 YSYEKL, per germline. V shed 6 bases, J shed 4 bases, and the junction held 6 bases outside the gene matches. This CDR3 is 14 amino acids long. CDR3 protein: CASRPQGPNQPQHF. CDR3 DNA sequence: TGCGCCAGCAGACCACAGGGGCCAAATCAGCCCCAGCATTTT.

V and J are TRBV12-3 or TRBV12-4 and TRBJ1-5; no clear D gene. The CDR3 extends over 14 amino acids. V was cut by 4 bases and J by 4 bases, with 11 bases left in between. CDR3 bases: TGTGCCAGCAGTTCCACAATACCTAATCAGCCCCAGCATTTT. It is translated as CASSSTIPNQPQHF.

Many counts were recorded for this clonotype. CDR3 protein: CASSWGSEAFF. The DNA of the CDR3 is TGTGCCAGCAGTTGGGGAAGTGAAGCTTTCTTT. This rearrangement joins TRBV6-6 to TRBJ1-1; D is unresolved. The CDR3 has 11 residues. The germline V and J ends were trimmed by 4 bases and 7 bases, with 7 bases remaining between them. Germline-derived CDR1 and CDR2 are MNHNY and SVGAGI (reference sequence).

This chain connects TRBV29-1 to TRBJ2-1; TRBD2 might be the D (5 bases). Germline CDR1 reads SQVTM; CDR2 reads ANQGSEA. V gave up 0 bases and J gave up 7 bases, with 10 bases separating them. The CDR3 is 13 amino acids. The CDR3 DNA follows: TGCAGCGTTGAAGAGGGAGTAGGGAATGAGCAGTTCTTC. It encodes CSVEEGVGNEQFF.

This clonotype was recorded many times. The V and J genes are TRBV14 and TRBJ2-7; 8 positions agree with TRBD1. The V and J ends lost 5 bases and 4 bases, in that order; junction bases with no gene match: 13. CDR3 length: 16 residues. CDR1 and CDR2 from the germline V gene are SGHDN and FVKESK. CDR3: CASSSGQGKSFYEQYF. DNA of the CDR3: TGTGCCAGCAGCTCCGGACAGGGAAAGTCCTTTTACGAGCAGTACTTC.

The chain couples TRBV30 to TRBJ1-1; the D is unclear. V was cut by 7 bases and J by 0 bases, with 15 bases left in between. CDR3 size: 14 residues. CDR1 is GTSNPN and CDR2 is SVGIG in the germline V gene (reference sequence). This chain's CDR3 is CASAVGWMNTEAFF. In DNA, the CDR3 is TGTGCCTCCGCCGTCGGGTGGATGAACACTGAAGCTTTCTTT.

As for this clonotype: Since a much larger clone is just one base distant, this may be a read error. The rearrangement links TRBV3-1 to TRBJ1-5; possible D gene TRBD1, 6 bases. Germline V CDR1 and CDR2: LGHDT, YNNKEL (reference sequence). The CDR3 extends over 15 amino acids. The CDR3 sequence: CARSRRGGRQEPQHF. The CDR3 nucleotides read TGTGCCCGCAGCCGGCGTGGGGGGCGCCAGGAGCCCCAGCATTTT.

The chain has TRBV12-3 or TRBV12-4 and TRBJ1-5; a possible D gene is TRBD1 (6 bases). The CDR3 is 15 residues long. With 3 bases removed from V and 2 bases from J, the gap between germline ends came to 11 bases. DNA of the CDR3: TGTGCCAGCAGTTTGACAGGTTGGGGCAATCAGCCCCAGCATTTT. It specifies CASSLTGWGNQPQHF.

This clonotype was recorded a few times. Germline and junction disagree at one end, which may indicate a read error. The V and J genes are TRBV27 and TRBJ2-4; a possible D gene is TRBD2 (7 bases). CDR3 length equals 12 residues. CDR1 MNHEY and CDR2 SMNVEV come from the germline V gene (reference sequence). The chain's CDR3 is CASSPIGGGAHF. Written as DNA, the CDR3 is TGTGCCAGCAGTCCCATAGGAGGGGGGGCCCACTTC.

Of note for this clonotype: The junction and the germline gene differ at one end; a read error may be behind it. The chain links TRBV5-6 to TRBJ1-1; the match to TRBD1 covers 10 bases. The CDR3 covers 16 residues. The V gene's germline CDR1 is SGHDT and CDR2 YYEEEE. CDR3: CASSGTGAGRPSEALF. The CDR3 region has the DNA TGTGCCAGCAGCGGGACAGGGGCAGGGCGCCCGAGTGAAGCTTTATTT.

This clonotype was counted a few times. The chain uses TRBV20-1 and TRBJ2-7; 8 nucleotides match TRBD1. After removal of 6 bases from V and 7 bases from J, the junction contained 14 bases not matched to a gene. This CDR3 is 14 amino acids long. The V gene's germline CDR1 is DFQATT and CDR2 SNEGSKA (reference sequence). The CDR3 nucleotides are TGCAGTGCCCCCTCAGGGGGCGTCCGGCAGGAGCAGTACTTC. Encoded protein: CSAPSGGVRQEQYF.

This clonotype appeared many times. V and J are TRBV28 and TRBJ2-5, with D maybe TRBD2 (5 bases). The CDR3 is made up of 13 amino acids. Germline V lookup: CDR1 MDHEN, CDR2 SYDVKM. V dropped 7 bases and J dropped 4 bases, with 13 bases sitting between them. CDR3 in amino acids: CASTPPGIETQYF. The CDR3 coding sequence is TGTGCCAGCACCCCCCCGGGGATAGAGACCCAGTACTTC.

This clonotype was seen ten or more times. V is TRBV27 and J is TRBJ2-7; TRBD1 agrees at 8 bases. Germline V gene sequence: CDR1 MNHEY, CDR2 SMNVEV (reference sequence). CDR3 size: 14 residues. V was clipped by 3 bases and J by 6 bases; unmatched bases: 7. CDR3 DNA: TGTGCCAGCAGTTTCGGCGCAGGGGGCTCCGAGCAGTACTTC. It codes for CASSFGAGGSEQYF.

This clonotype was recorded at least ten times. V gene TRBV7-6 combines with J gene TRBJ1-5; a possible D gene is TRBD1 (5 bases). Looked up from germline, CDR1 is SGHVS and CDR2 is FNYEAQ. The CDR3 spans 15 residues. V was clipped by 1 base and J by 6 bases, with 13 bases between them. The chain's CDR3 is CASSLGSGYGQPQHF. In DNA form, the CDR3 reads TGTGCCAGCAGCTTAGGGTCAGGGTATGGTCAGCCCCAGCATTTT.

This clonotype was seen ten or more times. V is TRBV18 and J is TRBJ2-7; D may be TRBD2 (6 bases). V was shortened by 5 bases and J by 5 bases, with 7 bases between the two germline ends. CDR3 length: 11 amino acids. Germline values: CDR1 KGHSH, CDR2 LQKENI. CDR3 sequence: CASSAGNEQYF. CDR3 DNA sequence: TGTGCCAGCTCAGCGGGGAACGAGCAGTACTTC.

This clonotype was found many times. The chain has TRBV6-6 and TRBJ2-3; 9 bases are a match to TRBD2. The J segment lost 1 base and the V segment lost 10 bases, leaving 12 bases of the junction unmatched. Germline lookup yields CDR1 MNHNY and CDR2 SVGAGI (reference sequence). The CDR3 is 16 amino acids. CDR3 residues: CATLRGVAGGTDTQYF. The DNA for the CDR3 is TGTGCCACTCTTCGAGGGGTAGCGGGGGGCACAGATACGCAGTATTTT.

This clonotype was counted at least ten times. The V and J genes are TRBV7-2 and TRBJ2-7; D call uncertain. This CDR3 has 13 residues. Trimming shortened V by 5 bases and J by 6 bases, and 14 bases separated the two germline ends. In germline, CDR1 is SGHTA, CDR2 FQGNSA. The CDR3 region has the DNA TGTGCCAGCAGCCCAGAGGTTGCCCTCGAGCAGTACTTC. Translated: CASSPEVALEQYF.

This clonotype was observed at least ten times. The CDR3 reads CASSLAARGSGANVLTF. DNA for the CDR3: TGTGCCAGCAGCTTAGCGGCCAGGGGCTCTGGGGCCAACGTCCTGACTTTC. This chain uses TRBV7-9 with TRBJ2-6; the D gene is possibly TRBD1 (6 bases). The CDR3 loop spans 17 amino acids. Trimming cost V 0 bases and J 0 bases, with 9 bases left between them. Germline V gene data show CDR1 as SEHNR and CDR2 as FQNEAQ (reference sequence).

Ten or more counts support this clonotype. The chain has TRBV6-5 and TRBJ1-5; D is undetermined. CDR3 length: 13 residues. Germline V lookup: CDR1 MNHEY, CDR2 SVGAGI. V was pared by 5 bases and J by 9 bases, with 14 bases between. CDR3 in DNA: TGTGCCAGCAGTAATGGGCCGAGACGGCCCCAGCATTTT. It encodes CASSNGPRRPQHF.

This rearrangement joins TRBV20-1 to TRBJ1-5, with 8 bases that match TRBD1. Germline-derived CDR1 and CDR2 are DFQATT and SNEGSKA (reference sequence). Trimming removed 2 bases from V and 6 bases from J; junction bases left unmatched: 21. The CDR3 consists of 19 residues. The CDR3 DNA sequence: TGCAGTGCTAGATCGGGGACAGGAGGGAGTTTTTGGGACACTCAGCCCCAGCATTTT. It encodes CSARSGTGGSFWDTQPQHF.

This clonotype came up a few times. This chain uses TRBV27 with TRBJ2-2; TRBD1 matches 8 bases. The germline V gene encodes CDR1 MNHEY and CDR2 SMNVEV (reference sequence). There are 15 residues in the CDR3. V trimming: 5 bases; J trimming: 4 bases; junction bases outside the gene matches: 6. The CDR3 DNA is TGTGCCAGCAGTCACCGGGACAGGACCACCGGGGAGCTGTTTTTT. It encodes CASSHRDRTTGELFF.

This clonotype has a count of ten or more. The V and J genes are TRBV11-2 and TRBJ2-7; no reliable D call. V lost 6 bases, J lost 5 bases, and 17 bases lay in between. The CDR3 sequence is 14 residues long. Germline V gene lookup returns CDR1 SGHAT and CDR2 FQNNGV. CDR3 bases: TGTGCCAGCAGATCCGGGCCCTACCCCAACGAGCAGTACTTC. It codes for CASRSGPYPNEQYF.

The table lists this clonotype with many counts. The chain uses TRBV11-2 and TRBJ2-1, with D possibly TRBD2 on 5 matching bases. In germline, CDR1 is SGHAT, CDR2 FQNNGV. Trimming took 5 bases from V and 10 from J, leaving 12 bases between them. The CDR3 runs 12 residues. CDR3 in DNA: TGTGCCAGCAGCCGGAATCGAGGGGAGCAGTTCTTC. It codes for CASSRNRGEQFF.

This chain joins TRBV27 and TRBJ1-2, with D unresolved. Between the trimmed V and J ends, which lost 1 base and 10 bases, there was a span of 13 bases. The germline V gene encodes CDR1 MNHEY and CDR2 SMNVEV (reference sequence). CDR3 length: 13 residues. CDR3 protein: CASSLFSGEDYTF. Written as DNA, the CDR3 is TGTGCCAGCAGTTTATTTAGTGGCGAAGACTACACCTTC.

The chain joins TRBV5-4 to TRBJ1-2; TRBD1 aligns across 8 bases. Germline loops: CDR1 SGHNT, CDR2 YYREEE (reference sequence). The CDR3 sequence is 15 residues long. V lost 3 bases, J lost 2 bases, and 6 bases stayed unmatched. CDR3 coding DNA: TGTGCCAGCAGCTGGGGACAGGCGATAAACTATGGCTACACCTTC. As protein: CASSWGQAINYGYTF. The variable domain in full, with the rest retrieved from reference TRBV5-4 and TRBJ1-2, is ETGVTQSPTHLIKTRGQQVTLRCSSQSGHNTVSWYQQALGQGPQFIFQYYREEENGRGNFPPRFSGLQFPNYSSELNVNALELDDSALYLCASSWGQAINYGYTFGSGTRLTVV.

The CDR3 region has the DNA TGTGCCAGCAGTTACTCAGGCAGGTCGGGAGAAGCTTTCTTT. It specifies CASSYSGRSGEAFF. The rearrangement joins TRBV6-6 to TRBJ1-1; D ambiguous. The CDR3 covers 14 residues. Germline V gene data show CDR1 as MNHNY and CDR2 as SVGAGI (reference sequence). Trimming pared 0 bases from V and 8 bases from J, leaving 13 bases between.